This T cell receptor beta chain was documented in a study of T cell responses to AZD1222 COVID-19 vaccine. Study-level findings and limits: The donor group comprised mostly white British people and more females; the analysis possibly underestimated clonal diversity. The study identified only six AZD1222 recipients as seropositive at baseline. Vaccination with two AZD1222 doses was followed by a rise in Spike-specific TCR breadth and depth.

V was pared by 5 bases and J by 0 bases, with 3 bases of the junction left unmatched. This CDR3 is 14 amino acids long. Germline assignment: CDR1 LGHNT and CDR2 FRNRAP. Remarks on this clone: Its antigen is unknown.

Repertoires were generated with immunoSEQ multiplex PCR, while TCRdb's copy carries only in-frame clones and drops some. The sample includes around 99,000 clones, just over 90% of them seen just once. This receptor was taken from an adult in good health. The source was peripheral blood, collected on day 0 of AZD1222 vaccination. The genes are TRBV12-5 and TRBJ1-1, with TRBD1 matching over 7 bases. The CDR3 loop reads CASGIGQVNTEAFF. DNA for the CDR3: TGTGCTAGTGGTATCGGACAGGTGAACACTGAAGCTTTCTTT.